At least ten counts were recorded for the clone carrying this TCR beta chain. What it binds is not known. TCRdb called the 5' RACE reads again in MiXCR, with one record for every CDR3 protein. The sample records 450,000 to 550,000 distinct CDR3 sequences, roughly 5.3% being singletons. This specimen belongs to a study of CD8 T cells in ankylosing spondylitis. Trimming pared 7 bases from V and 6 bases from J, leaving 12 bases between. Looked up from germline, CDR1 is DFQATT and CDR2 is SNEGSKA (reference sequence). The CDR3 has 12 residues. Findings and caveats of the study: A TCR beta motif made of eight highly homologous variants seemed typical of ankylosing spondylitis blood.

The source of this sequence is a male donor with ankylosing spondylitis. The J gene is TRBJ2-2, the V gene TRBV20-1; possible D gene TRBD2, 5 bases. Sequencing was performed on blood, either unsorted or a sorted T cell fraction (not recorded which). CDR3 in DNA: TGCAGTGTCAGGAGGTTGCCCGGGGAGCTGTTTTTT. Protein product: CSVRRLPGELFF.